This entry is about one TCR beta chain. Sequencing was performed with immunoSEQ multiplex PCR; in TCRdb, only in-frame clones are kept and a portion is missing. The table shows approximately 440,000 clones, with approximately 86% occurring only once. This record comes from a study of blood T cell repertoires in COVID-19. Study-level background: The United States, Italy and Spain provided the acute and convalescent COVID-19 samples.

Trimming removed 6 bases at V and 0 bases at J, with 12 bases between. CDR3 size: 15 residues. Germline loops: CDR1 SNHLY, CDR2 FYNNEI. The sample comprised PBMCs or T cells enriched from blood (not recorded which). This clonotype originated in a woman under 30 who had recovered from COVID-19. V and J are TRBV2 and TRBJ1-5; no definite D call. In DNA form, the CDR3 reads TGTGCCAGCAGCGAACGTCAGGCTAGCAATCAGCCCCAGCATTTT. Protein: CASSERQASNQPQHF. Supplemented by reference TRBV2 and TRBJ1-5, the full variable domain reads EPEVTQTPSHQVTQMGQEVILRCVPISNHLYFYWYRQILGQKVEFLVSFYNNEISEKSEIFDDQFSVERPDGSNFTLKIRSTKLEDSAMYFCASSERQASNQPQHFGDGTRLSIL.